Following are 5 T cell receptor beta chains from one sample sequenced in a study of shared clonotypes between healthy human individuals. TCRdb's copy holds only in-frame clones and misses some; the assay was immunoSEQ multiplex PCR. Of fewer than 700,000 clones in the sample, 85% to 95% were seen once. The naive CD8 population came from CD45RO-negative cells selected for CCR7, without terminally differentiated effector memory CD45RA+ cells. Input material: naive CD8+ T cells sorted from blood. Receptors were obtained from a woman aged 25 to 39 in good health.

CDR3 in DNA: TGTGCCAGCAGCTTGGAGGAGGGCCCAGATACGCAGTATTTT. Residues: CASSLEEGPDTQYF. This sequence joins TRBV13 and TRBJ2-3; possible D gene TRBD2, 6 bases. Trimming shortened V by 3 bases and J by 4 bases, and 11 bases separated the two germline ends. The CDR3 length is 14 residues. CDR1 PRHDT and CDR2 FYEKMQ come from the germline V gene (reference sequence).

V usage is TRBV7-8 and J usage is TRBJ1-1; TRBD1 agrees at 8 bases. The CDR3 consists of 16 residues. Germline V gives CDR1 SGHVS, CDR2 FQNEAQ. The V gene end was trimmed by 3 bases and the J gene end by 6 bases; junction bases not matched to a gene: 12. In nucleotides, the CDR3 is TGTGCCAGCAGCTTGGGAGGACAGGGAAGTGTCTCTGAAGCTTTCTTT. The encoded protein is CASSLGGQGSVSEAFF.

V is TRBV7-9 and J is TRBJ2-3, with D tentatively TRBD2 (6 bases). Trimming pared 7 bases from V and 0 bases from J, leaving 11 bases between. In germline, CDR1 is SEHNR, CDR2 FQNEAQ (reference sequence). This CDR3 is built from 14 residues. CDR3 loop: CASNAGTSTDTQYF. DNA for the CDR3: TGTGCCAGCAACGCCGGGACTAGCACAGATACGCAGTATTTT.

The chain couples TRBV27 to TRBJ2-1, with a weak D call TRBD1 (6 bases). CDR1 and CDR2 from the germline V gene are MNHEY and SMNVEV (reference sequence). The CDR3 totals 16 residues. V was pared by 6 bases and J by 2 bases, with 17 bases between. The CDR3 reads CASRESTGSPYNEQFF. In DNA, the CDR3 is TGTGCCAGCAGGGAGAGCACAGGGTCCCCCTACAATGAGCAGTTCTTC.

The rearrangement joins TRBV5-1 to TRBJ2-7, with TRBD1 matching 9 bases. From germline, CDR1 is SGHRS and CDR2 YFSETQ. The CDR3 spans 16 residues. After removal of 4 bases from V and 0 bases from J, the junction contained 8 bases not matched to a gene. CDR3 sequence: CASSGAGTGLSYEQYF. Here the CDR3 DNA reads TGCGCCAGCAGCGGGGCCGGGACAGGGCTCTCCTACGAGCAGTACTTC.